The 14 T cell receptor beta chains below all came from one sample that was sequenced in a study of beta chain features in type 1 diabetes. Expressed TCRB transcripts were sequenced, since all the RNA that had been isolated was reverse transcribed. This table comes from immunoSEQ multiplex PCR, and its TCRdb copy is limited to in-frame clones, with some not included. The profile shows hundreds of thousands of clones, 10% to 15% of them singletons. Specimen: naive CD4+ T cells from blood. The receptor source for this set is a young man in good health.

The chain uses TRBV30 and TRBJ2-5; D gene ambiguous. The germline gives CDR1 GTSNPN, CDR2 SVGIG (reference sequence). This CDR3 is built from 14 residues. V was cut by 0 bases and J by 4 bases, with 12 bases left in between. The CDR3 nucleotides are TGTGCCTGGAGTGTAGTCCCAGGCCCAGAGACCCAGTACTTC. Amino acids: CAWSVVPGPETQYF.

The genes are TRBV7-2 and TRBJ2-3, with TRBD2 matching 13 bases. J lost 2 bases, V lost 5 bases, and 10 bases had no gene match. Germline V gene sequence: CDR1 SGHTA, CDR2 FQGNSA. The CDR3 extends over 18 amino acids. This CDR3 is CASSLGTSGARYTDTQYF. Written as DNA, the CDR3 is TGTGCCAGCAGCCTCGGGACTAGCGGGGCCCGATACACAGATACGCAGTATTTT.

The chain is built from TRBV5-4 and TRBJ2-1; D possibly corresponds to TRBD1 (6 bases). The length of the CDR3 is 14 residues. Deletions cut 4 bases from V and 5 bases from J, with 13 bases between. Germline assignment: CDR1 SGHNT and CDR2 YYREEE (reference sequence). The CDR3 reads CASSKAGVDNEQFF. CDR3 nucleotide sequence: TGTGCCAGCAGCAAGGCAGGGGTCGACAATGAGCAGTTCTTC.

The V call is TRBV29-1, the J call TRBJ2-3; tentatively, D is TRBD2 (7 bases). The germline V gene encodes CDR1 SQVTM and CDR2 ANQGSEA. The V and J ends lost 8 bases and 1 base respectively, with 19 bases between them. This CDR3 spans 15 amino acids. The CDR3 protein is CSFLSWEGGTDTQYF. Here the CDR3 DNA reads TGCAGCTTCTTAAGTTGGGAGGGGGGCACAGATACGCAGTATTTT.

In this sample, this clone turned up a few times. This chain connects TRBV18 to TRBJ2-7; tentatively, D is TRBD2 (7 bases). Trimming stripped 3 bases from V and 6 bases from J, with 12 bases between. Germline lookup yields CDR1 KGHSH and CDR2 LQKENI. The CDR3 totals 13 residues. The CDR3 DNA sequence: TGTGCCAGCTCACCCGAGGGGGGGAGCGAGCAGTACTTC. Protein product: CASSPEGGSEQYF.

The chain recombines TRBV7-2 with TRBJ2-5, with 12 bases that match TRBD2. The CDR3 loop spans 15 amino acids. Germline CDR1 is SGHTA and CDR2 is FQGNSA. J was trimmed by 3 bases and V by 5 bases; bases with no gene match: 4. The CDR3 region has the DNA TGTGCCAGCAGCCCGGCTAGCGGGGGGGAAGAGACCCAGTACTTC. Residues: CASSPASGGEETQYF.

The table lists this clone with a few counts. V gene TRBV4-2 combines with J gene TRBJ2-5; 7 nucleotides line up with TRBD2. J gave up 1 base and V 0 bases, and 5 bases lay outside the gene matches. Germline V gene data show CDR1 as LGHNA and CDR2 as YNFKEQ. This CDR3 has 16 residues. CDR3 sequence reads: CASSQEASGVQETQYF. DNA of the CDR3: TGTGCCAGCAGCCAAGAGGCTAGCGGCGTCCAAGAGACCCAGTACTTC.

This rearrangement joins TRBV6-6 to TRBJ2-5, with 13 bases aligning to TRBD2. This CDR3 has 16 amino acids. Losses at the gene ends were 5 bases for V and 5 bases for J; bases not matched to a gene: 8. Per the germline V gene, CDR1 is MNHNY and CDR2 is SVGAGI (reference sequence). The CDR3 region is CASSPRLAGGMETQYF. The DNA of the CDR3 is TGTGCCAGCAGTCCAAGACTAGCGGGGGGTATGGAGACCCAGTACTTC.

V is TRBV10-3 and J is TRBJ2-3; maybe TRBD1 (6 bases). Between the trimmed V and J ends, which lost 6 bases and 4 bases, there was a span of 23 bases. This CDR3 region has 17 residues. CDR1 and CDR2 (germline): ENHRY, SYGVKD. The CDR3 coding sequence is TGTGCCATCAGGAGAAACCAGGACAGTACCTTCGCAGATACGCAGTATTTT. Translation gives CAIRRNQDSTFADTQYF.

This chain joins TRBV29-1 and TRBJ1-1, with D possibly TRBD1 on 6 matching bases. There are 12 residues in the CDR3. Germline V gene sequence: CDR1 SQVTM, CDR2 ANQGSEA. Trimming stripped 7 bases from V and 1 base from J, with 10 bases between. The CDR3 DNA follows: TGCAGCGGAGGGGGTCAGAACACTGAAGCTTTCTTT. Translating gives CSGGGQNTEAFF.

This chain links TRBV18 with TRBJ2-7, with a weak D call TRBD1 (6 bases). V was trimmed by 2 bases and J by 5 bases, leaving 10 bases between them. The CDR3 consists of 13 residues. Germline loops: CDR1 KGHSH, CDR2 LQKENI. Written as DNA, the CDR3 is TGTGCCAGCTCACCAGACAGGCTAGACGAGCAGTACTTC. This encodes CASSPDRLDEQYF.

This clone has more than one count but fewer than ten. The chain joins TRBV7-9 to TRBJ2-7; 10 nucleotides align to TRBD2. Germline values: CDR1 SEHNR, CDR2 FQNEAQ (reference sequence). The J segment lost 0 bases and the V segment lost 5 bases, leaving 7 bases of the junction unmatched. This CDR3 comprises 16 residues. CDR3 sequence: CASSHWGTSVSYEQYF. As DNA, the CDR3 is TGTGCCAGCAGCCATTGGGGGACTAGCGTCTCCTACGAGCAGTACTTC.

The V call is TRBV5-4, the J call TRBJ2-5, with 10 bases fitting TRBD1. The length of the CDR3 is 16 residues. Unmatched junction bases numbered 12, after V lost 5 bases and J lost 5 bases. Per the germline V gene, CDR1 is SGHNT and CDR2 is YYREEE (reference sequence). The CDR3 sequence: CASRDGDRGYRETQYF. DNA of the CDR3: TGTGCCAGCAGGGACGGGGACAGGGGTTATAGGGAGACCCAGTACTTC.

This clone was counted only a few times. DNA for the CDR3: TGCGCCAGCAGCCAAGAGGAAAGGGGGATTATCTATGGCTACACCTTC. Protein sequence: CASSQEERGIIYGYTF. The chain links TRBV4-3 to TRBJ1-2; D is possibly TRBD1 (6 bases). This CDR3 has 16 residues. CDR1 is LGHNA and CDR2 is YSLEER in the germline V gene. With 0 bases removed from V and 4 bases from J, the gap between germline ends came to 15 bases.